This TCR beta chain was obtained from a study of T cell responses to AZD1222 COVID-19 vaccine. The germline V and J ends were trimmed by 1 base and 1 base, with 16 bases remaining between them. This CDR3 is 17 amino acids long. Germline CDR1 is MGHRA and CDR2 is YSYEKL. Some clones are missing from TCRdb's copy, which holds only in-frame ones; the method was immunoSEQ multiplex PCR. The repertoire holds tens of thousands of clones, with around nine tenths as singletons. The sequence was obtained from an adult who received the AZD1222 COVID-19 vaccine. Source: peripheral blood, taken 28 days after the second AZD1222 dose. J is TRBJ1-1 and V is TRBV4-1; the D is unclear. The CDR3 loop reads CASSQVGIRAQNTEAFF. As DNA, the CDR3 is TGCGCCAGCAGCCAAGTGGGAATCCGGGCCCAGAACACTGAAGCTTTCTTT.